The source of this T cell receptor beta chain is a study of OX40 agonist ivuxolimab in advanced cancers. Study as a whole: Ivuxolimab was administered intravenously to patients at 0.01 to 10 mg/kg every 2 weeks.

The protocol was immunoSEQ multiplex PCR, while the TCRdb copy is restricted to in-frame clones and leaves out a portion. The table includes about 76,000 clones, 85% to 90% detected once. Trimming left V 7 bases short and J 0 bases short, with 13 bases between. The CDR3 has 13 amino acids. Looked up from germline, CDR1 is SQVTM and CDR2 is ANQGSEA. Points from the study as a whole: Some of the nonresponding patients also showed low levels of normalized T-cell clonal expansion. CD8+ T cells (on average) carried more expanded clones than CD4+ T cells. Clonal expansion by week 6 occurred in CD4+ and CD8+ blood T cells (at 0.1 to 3.0 mg/kg).

Details on this clone: Its antigen remains unidentified.

The chain combines TRBV29-1 with TRBJ2-7, with D perhaps matching TRBD2 (5 bases). The TCR was taken from an adult with an advanced solid tumor such as melanoma, head and neck, liver or kidney cancer. The specimen was CD4+ or CD8+ T cells sorted from blood, collected in a trial of the OX40 agonist ivuxolimab. In DNA form, the CDR3 reads TGCAGCGGAGGAGGACTGTACTCCTACGAGCAGTACTTC. Encoded protein: CSGGGLYSYEQYF.